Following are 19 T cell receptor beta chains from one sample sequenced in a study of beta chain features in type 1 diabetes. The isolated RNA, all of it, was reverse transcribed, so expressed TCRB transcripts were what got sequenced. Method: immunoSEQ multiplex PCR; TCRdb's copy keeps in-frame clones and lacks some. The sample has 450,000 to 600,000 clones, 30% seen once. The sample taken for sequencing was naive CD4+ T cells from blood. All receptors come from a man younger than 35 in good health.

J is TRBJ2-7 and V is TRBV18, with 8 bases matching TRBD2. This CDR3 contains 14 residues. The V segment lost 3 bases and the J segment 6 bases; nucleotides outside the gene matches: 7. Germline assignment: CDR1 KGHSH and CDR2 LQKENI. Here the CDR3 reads CASSPLDSGSEQYF. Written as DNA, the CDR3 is TGTGCCAGCTCACCGTTGGACAGCGGGAGCGAGCAGTACTTC.

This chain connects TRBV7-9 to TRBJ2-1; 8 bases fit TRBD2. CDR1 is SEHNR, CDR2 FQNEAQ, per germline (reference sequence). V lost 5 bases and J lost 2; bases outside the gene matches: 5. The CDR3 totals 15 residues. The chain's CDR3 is CASSQTSGTYNEQFF. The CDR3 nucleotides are TGTGCCAGCAGCCAAACTAGCGGTACCTACAATGAGCAGTTCTTC.

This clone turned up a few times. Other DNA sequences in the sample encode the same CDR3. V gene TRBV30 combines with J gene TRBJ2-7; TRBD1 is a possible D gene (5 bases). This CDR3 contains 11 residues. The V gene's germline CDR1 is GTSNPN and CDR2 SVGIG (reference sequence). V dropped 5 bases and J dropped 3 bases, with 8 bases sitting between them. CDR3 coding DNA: TGTGCCTGGGGCAGGGACTACGAGCAGTACTTC. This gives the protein CAWGRDYEQYF.

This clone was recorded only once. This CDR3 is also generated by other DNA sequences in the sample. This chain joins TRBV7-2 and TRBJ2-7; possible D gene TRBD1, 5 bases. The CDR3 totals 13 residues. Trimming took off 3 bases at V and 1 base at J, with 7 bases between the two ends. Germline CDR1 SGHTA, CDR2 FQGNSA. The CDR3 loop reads CASSLRQSYEQYF. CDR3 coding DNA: TGTGCCAGCAGCTTGCGACAGTCCTACGAGCAGTACTTC.

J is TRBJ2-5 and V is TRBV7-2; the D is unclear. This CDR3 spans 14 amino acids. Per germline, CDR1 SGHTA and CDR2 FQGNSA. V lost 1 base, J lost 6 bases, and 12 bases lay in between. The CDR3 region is CASSLEYLSQTQYF. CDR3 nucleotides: TGTGCCAGCAGCTTAGAGTATTTGTCCCAGACCCAGTACTTC. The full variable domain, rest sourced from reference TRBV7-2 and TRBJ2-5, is GAGVSQSPSNKVTEKGKDVELRCDPISGHTALYWYRQSLGQGLEFLIYFQGNSAPDKSGLPSDRFSAERTGGSVSTLTIQRTQQEDSAVYLCASSLEYLSQTQYFGPGTRLLVL.

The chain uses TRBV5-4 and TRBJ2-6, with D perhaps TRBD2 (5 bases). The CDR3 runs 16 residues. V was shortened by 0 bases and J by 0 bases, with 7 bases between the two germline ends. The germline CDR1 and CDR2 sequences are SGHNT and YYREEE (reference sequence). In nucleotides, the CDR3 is TGTGCCAGCAGCTTGGGTGGAGGCTCTGGGGCCAACGTCCTGACTTTC. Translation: CASSLGGGSGANVLTF.

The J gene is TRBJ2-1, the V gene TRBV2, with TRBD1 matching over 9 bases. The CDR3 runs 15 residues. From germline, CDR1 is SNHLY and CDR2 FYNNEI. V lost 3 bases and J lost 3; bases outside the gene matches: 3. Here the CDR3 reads CASSELTGGYNEQFF. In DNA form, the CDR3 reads TGTGCCAGCAGTGAGCTGACAGGGGGCTACAATGAGCAGTTCTTC.

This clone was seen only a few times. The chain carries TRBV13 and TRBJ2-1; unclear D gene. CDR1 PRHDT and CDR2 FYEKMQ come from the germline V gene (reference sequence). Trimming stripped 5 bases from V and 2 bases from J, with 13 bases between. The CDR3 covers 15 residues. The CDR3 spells CASSEKQGAYNEQFF. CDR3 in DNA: TGTGCCAGCAGCGAGAAGCAAGGAGCCTACAATGAGCAGTTCTTC.

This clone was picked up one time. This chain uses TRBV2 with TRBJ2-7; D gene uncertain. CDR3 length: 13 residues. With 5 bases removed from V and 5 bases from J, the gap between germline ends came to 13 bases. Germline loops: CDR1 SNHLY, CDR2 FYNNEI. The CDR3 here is CASSRPTYHEQYF. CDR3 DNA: TGTGCCAGCAGTAGACCCACTTACCACGAGCAGTACTTC.

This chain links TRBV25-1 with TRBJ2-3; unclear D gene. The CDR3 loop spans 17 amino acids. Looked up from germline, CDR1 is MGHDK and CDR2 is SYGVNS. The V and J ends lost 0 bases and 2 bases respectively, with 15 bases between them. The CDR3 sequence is CASSEYTGYGVTDTQYF. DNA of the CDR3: TGTGCCAGCAGTGAATATACCGGTTATGGAGTCACAGATACGCAGTATTTT.

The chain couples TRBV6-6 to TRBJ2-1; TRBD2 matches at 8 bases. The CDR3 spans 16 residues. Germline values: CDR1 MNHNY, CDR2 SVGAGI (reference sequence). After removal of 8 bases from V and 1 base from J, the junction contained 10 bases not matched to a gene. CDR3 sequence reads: CASRGFSGRSYNEQFF. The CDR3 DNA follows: TGTGCCAGCCGGGGGTTCAGCGGGAGATCCTACAATGAGCAGTTCTTC.

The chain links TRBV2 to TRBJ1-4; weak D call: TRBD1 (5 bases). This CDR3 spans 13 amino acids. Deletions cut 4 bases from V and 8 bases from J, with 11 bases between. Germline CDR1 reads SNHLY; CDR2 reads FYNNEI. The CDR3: CASSVQGSEKLFF. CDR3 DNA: TGTGCCAGCAGTGTTCAGGGTTCAGAAAAACTGTTTTTT.

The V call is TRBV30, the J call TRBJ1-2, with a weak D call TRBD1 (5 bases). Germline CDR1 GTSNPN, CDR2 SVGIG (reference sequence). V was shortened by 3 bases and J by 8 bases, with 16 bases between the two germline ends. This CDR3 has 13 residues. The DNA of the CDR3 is TGTGCCTGGAGGGCAGGGCCCGGTTCCGGCTACACCTTC. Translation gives CAWRAGPGSGYTF.

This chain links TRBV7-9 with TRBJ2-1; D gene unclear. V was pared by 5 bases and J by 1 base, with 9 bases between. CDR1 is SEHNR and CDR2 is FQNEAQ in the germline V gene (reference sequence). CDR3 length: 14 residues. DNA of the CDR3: TGTGCCAGCAGCGCCAGAGATTCCTACAATGAGCAGTTCTTC. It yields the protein CASSARDSYNEQFF.

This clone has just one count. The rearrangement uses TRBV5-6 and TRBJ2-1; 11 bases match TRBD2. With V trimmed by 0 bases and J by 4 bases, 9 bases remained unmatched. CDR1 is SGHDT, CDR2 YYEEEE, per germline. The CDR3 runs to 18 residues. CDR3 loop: CASSLGLAGNPFYNEQFF. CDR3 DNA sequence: TGTGCCAGCAGCTTGGGACTAGCGGGGAACCCCTTTTACAATGAGCAGTTCTTC.

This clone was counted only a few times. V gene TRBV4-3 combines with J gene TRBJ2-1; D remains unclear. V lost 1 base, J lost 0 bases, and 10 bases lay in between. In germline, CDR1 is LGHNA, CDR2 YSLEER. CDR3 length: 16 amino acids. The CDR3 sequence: CASSQGFRSSYNEQFF. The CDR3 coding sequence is TGCGCCAGCAGCCAAGGATTCAGGAGCTCCTACAATGAGCAGTTCTTC.

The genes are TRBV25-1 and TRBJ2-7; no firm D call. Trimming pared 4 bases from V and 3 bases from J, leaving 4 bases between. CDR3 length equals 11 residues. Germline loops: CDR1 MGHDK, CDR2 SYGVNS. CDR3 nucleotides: TGTGCCAGCAGTGCAATCTACGAGCAGTACTTC. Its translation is CASSAIYEQYF.

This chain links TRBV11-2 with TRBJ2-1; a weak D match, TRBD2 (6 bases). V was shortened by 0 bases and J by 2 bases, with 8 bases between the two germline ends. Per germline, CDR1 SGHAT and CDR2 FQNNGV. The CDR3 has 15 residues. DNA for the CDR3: TGTGCCAGCAGCTTAGAAGGGACTCCCTACAATGAGCAGTTCTTC. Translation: CASSLEGTPYNEQFF.

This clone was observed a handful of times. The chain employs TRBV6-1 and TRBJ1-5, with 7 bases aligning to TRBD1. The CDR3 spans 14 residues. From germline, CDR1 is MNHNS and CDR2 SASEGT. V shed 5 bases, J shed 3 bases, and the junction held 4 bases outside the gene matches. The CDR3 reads CASSPTGINQPQHF. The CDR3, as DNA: TGTGCCAGCAGTCCGACAGGGATCAATCAGCCCCAGCATTTT.